This TCR beta chain emerged from a study of control samples from healthy donors and cancer patients. TCRdb's table, derived via immunoSEQ multiplex PCR, lists solely in-frame clones and lacks some. The data hold about 190,000 clones, with about 90% observed a single time. This clone was recorded once. Germline V CDR1 and CDR2: KGHSH, LQKENI. Trimming removed 5 bases from V and 2 bases from J, with 12 bases in between. The CDR3 has 14 amino acids. The sequence was obtained from a man aged 25-45 years in good health. The chain joins TRBV18 to TRBJ1-2; D unresolved. The specimen was blood. CDR3 in amino acids: CASSGYSGNYGYTF. The CDR3 DNA sequence: TGTGCCAGCTCAGGCTATTCGGGGAACTATGGCTACACCTTC.